A single sample is the source of the 28 T cell receptor beta chains below, sequenced in a study of cytomegalovirus exposure and HLA in healthy donors. The PCR was carried out with 60 Vbeta primers and 13 Jbeta primers. TCRdb's copy holds only in-frame clones and misses some; the assay was immunoSEQ multiplex PCR. The table lists 150,000 to 200,000 clones, less than 85% of them singletons. Specimen: PBMCs. These receptors all stem from a girl between 10 and 17 years old in good health and CMV-seropositive.

The chain links TRBV27 to TRBJ1-5, with 10 bases identical to TRBD1. The ends lost 2 bases at V and 9 bases at J; junction bases unmatched: 10. The CDR3 is made up of 16 amino acids. CDR1 MNHEY and CDR2 SMNVEV come from the germline V gene (reference sequence). CDR3 loop: CASSLGGQGRVWPQHF. The CDR3 DNA reads TGTGCCAGCAGTTTAGGGGGACAGGGGAGGGTATGGCCCCAGCATTTT.

This clone was counted once. The rearrangement joins TRBV6-6 to TRBJ2-1; tentative D call: TRBD1 (5 bases). This CDR3 spans 15 amino acids. Trimming took 7 bases from V and 2 from J, leaving 15 bases between them. CDR1 and CDR2 from the germline V gene are MNHNY and SVGAGI (reference sequence). CDR3 sequence: CASIRRAGTYNEQFF. As DNA, the CDR3 is TGTGCCAGCATCCGAAGGGCAGGGACCTACAATGAGCAGTTCTTC.

In its sample, this clone was seen a few times. The chain uses TRBV6-6 and TRBJ2-2; 9 bases map to TRBD1. The J segment lost 4 bases and the V segment lost 3 bases, leaving 3 bases of the junction unmatched. This CDR3 has 15 residues. Germline V CDR1 and CDR2: MNHNY, SVGAGI (reference sequence). In DNA, the CDR3 is TGTGCCAGCAGTTATCCGACAGGGGGCACCGGGGAGCTGTTTTTT. Encoded protein: CASSYPTGGTGELFF.

The genes are TRBV21-1 and TRBJ2-7; TRBD1, the table's D call, lacks a check against the DNA. TRBV21-1 is described as a pseudogene. This CDR3 contains 15 residues. CDR3 DNA sequence: TGTGCCAGCAGAGATAAACAGGGGAGCTCCTACGAGCAGTACTTC. Protein: CASRDKQGSSYEQYF.

This chain uses TRBV7-8 with TRBJ1-1; D is undetermined. In germline, CDR1 is SGHVS, CDR2 FQNEAQ. There are 14 residues in the CDR3. The germline V and J ends were trimmed by 7 bases and 5 bases, with 17 bases remaining between them. The CDR3 DNA sequence: TGTGCCAGCACCTCCCCCGGGGTGGGAACTGAAGCTTTCTTT. Translated, it gives CASTSPGVGTEAFF.

J is TRBJ2-1 and V is TRBV29-1, with D uncertain. Germline loops: CDR1 SQVTM, CDR2 ANQGSEA. The V end lost 3 bases, the J end lost 4 bases, and 7 bases lay between the germline ends. The CDR3 runs 12 residues. CDR3 nucleotides: TGCAGCGTTGAGGCAGATTACAATGAGCAGTTCTTC. Amino acids: CSVEADYNEQFF.

This clone was counted a single time. The chain employs TRBV5-1 and TRBJ1-2; D may be TRBD1 (5 bases). The V gene's germline CDR1 is SGHRS and CDR2 YFSETQ. Trimming left V 5 bases short and J 8 bases short, with 13 bases between. The CDR3 runs 12 residues. The CDR3 loop is CASSPLGQGYTF. DNA of the CDR3: TGCGCCAGCAGTCCCTTGGGGCAGGGCTACACCTTC.

This clone was seen only once. V is TRBV5-6 and J is TRBJ2-1; weak D call: TRBD2 (7 bases). Germline CDR1 SGHDT, CDR2 YYEEEE. This CDR3 contains 14 residues. Trimming left V 0 bases short and J 7 bases short, with 11 bases between. CDR3 in DNA: TGTGCCAGCAGCTTGGAAGGGGGGGGTAATGAGCAGTTCTTC. Translated, it gives CASSLEGGGNEQFF.

The chain recombines TRBV4-2 with TRBJ2-5; D uncertain. Trimming shortened V by 0 bases and J by 5 bases, and 19 bases separated the two germline ends. The CDR3 has 17 residues. The germline V gene encodes CDR1 LGHNA and CDR2 YNFKEQ. CDR3 loop: CASSQEALATQRETQYF. CDR3 bases: TGTGCCAGCAGCCAAGAGGCACTGGCGACCCAGAGGGAGACCCAGTACTTC.

The sample holds a few counts of this clone. This chain links TRBV11-2 with TRBJ2-5, with 11 bases identical to TRBD2. The CDR3 has 15 residues. J gave up 5 bases and V 8 bases, and 10 bases lay outside the gene matches. Germline V gene lookup returns CDR1 SGHAT and CDR2 FQNNGV. The CDR3 nucleotides read TGTGCCAGCGGCCCACTAGCGGGGGACCGGGAGACCCAGTACTTC. This gives the protein CASGPLAGDRETQYF.

This sequence joins TRBV6-5 and TRBJ2-2; D call uncertain. Trimming stripped 0 bases from V and 4 bases from J, with 6 bases between. In germline, CDR1 is MNHEY, CDR2 SVGAGI. CDR3 size: 14 residues. The CDR3 region is CASSYSQVTGELFF. DNA of the CDR3: TGTGCCAGCAGTTACTCGCAGGTCACCGGGGAGCTGTTTTTT.

The table lists this clone with a few counts. This rearrangement joins TRBV9 to TRBJ1-1; 9 bases are shared with TRBD1. The trim removed 4 bases at V and 6 bases at J, leaving 7 bases unmatched. The CDR3 has 14 amino acids. Looked up from germline, CDR1 is SGDLS and CDR2 is YYNGEE. The CDR3, as DNA: TGTGCCAGCAGCAAGGACAGGGGTCAGTCTGAAGCTTTCTTT. Protein: CASSKDRGQSEAFF.

The rearrangement uses TRBV4-1 and TRBJ2-7, with D perhaps TRBD2 (5 bases). The CDR3 contains 16 residues. Deletions cut 1 base from V and 1 base from J, with 14 bases between. Germline-derived CDR1 and CDR2 are MGHRA and YSYEKL. CDR3 in DNA: TGCGCCAGCAGCCAAGCAGTCGGACTTCAGTCCTACGAGCAGTACTTC. Translating it yields CASSQAVGLQSYEQYF.

This chain connects TRBV7-2 to TRBJ2-3; 12 bases align to TRBD2. V dropped 5 bases and J dropped 3; count of bases not matched to a gene: 3. The CDR3 has 15 amino acids. Germline CDR1 SGHTA, CDR2 FQGNSA. CDR3 loop: CASSQTSGGTDTQYF. The CDR3 DNA is TGTGCCAGCAGCCAGACTAGCGGGGGAACAGATACGCAGTATTTT.

The chain is built from TRBV19 and TRBJ1-6; 8 bases are a match to TRBD1. J was trimmed by 1 base and V by 4 bases; bases with no gene match: 9. The CDR3 covers 18 residues. Germline-derived CDR1 and CDR2 are LNHDA and SQIVND (reference sequence). The CDR3 reads CASSTPRQGFSYNSPLHF. CDR3 nucleotides: TGTGCCAGTAGTACGCCAAGACAGGGGTTTTCCTATAATTCACCCCTCCACTTT.

The chain combines TRBV6-5 with TRBJ1-1, with 8 bases lining up with TRBD1. The germline V gene has CDR1 MNHEY and CDR2 SVGAGI. The CDR3 is 14 amino acids. The V and J ends lost 7 bases and 1 base, in that order; junction bases with no gene match: 5. The CDR3 region is CASTDRGANTEAFF. CDR3 nucleotide sequence: TGTGCCAGCACCGACAGGGGTGCGAACACTGAAGCTTTCTTT.

The sample holds a few counts of this clone. V is TRBV9 and J is TRBJ2-3; the match to TRBD2 covers 13 bases. CDR3 length: 17 residues. Germline CDR1 reads SGDLS; CDR2 reads YYNGEE. J was trimmed by 2 bases and V by 4 bases; bases with no gene match: 7. The CDR3 nucleotides are TGTGCCAGCAGCTCCTCGACTAGCGGGGGGCCCACAGATACGCAGTATTTT. Residues: CASSSSTSGGPTDTQYF. Drawing the rest from reference TRBV9 and TRBJ2-3, the complete variable domain is DSGVTQTPKHLITATGQRVTLRCSPRSGDLSVYWYQQSLDQGLQFLIQYYNGEERAKGNILERFSAQQFPDLHSELNLSSLELGDSALYFCASSSSTSGGPTDTQYFGPGTRLTVL.

The chain joins TRBV9 to TRBJ2-3; 9 positions agree with TRBD2. This CDR3 has 15 amino acids. Germline V gene lookup returns CDR1 SGDLS and CDR2 YYNGEE. The J segment lost 5 bases and the V segment lost 0 bases, leaving 4 bases of the junction unmatched. CDR3: CASSVARAGGDTQYF. The CDR3 DNA is TGTGCCAGCAGCGTAGCTCGAGCGGGGGGAGATACGCAGTATTTT. The variable domain in full, completed from reference TRBV9 and TRBJ2-3, reads DSGVTQTPKHLITATGQRVTLRCSPRSGDLSVYWYQQSLDQGLQFLIQYYNGEERAKGNILERFSAQQFPDLHSELNLSSLELGDSALYFCASSVARAGGDTQYFGPGTRLTVL.

The J gene is TRBJ2-1, the V gene TRBV5-4, with 15 bases matching TRBD2. CDR1 is SGHNT and CDR2 is YYREEE in the germline V gene (reference sequence). CDR3 length equals 17 residues. Trimming removed 1 base from V and 7 bases from J; junction bases left unmatched: 6. The CDR3 DNA sequence: TGTGCCAGCAGCTTGCCGGGACTAGCGGGGGGCGGGAATGAGCAGTTCTTC. It yields the protein CASSLPGLAGGGNEQFF.

The rearrangement uses TRBV29-1 and TRBJ2-1; D is perhaps TRBD2 (7 bases). Trimming removed 4 bases from V and 5 bases from J, with 12 bases in between. CDR1 is SQVTM, CDR2 ANQGSEA, per germline. The CDR3 has 13 amino acids. CDR3 in amino acids: CSVGLGGDNEQFF. The CDR3 region has the DNA TGCAGCGTTGGATTAGGGGGGGACAATGAGCAGTTCTTC.

This clone has more than one count but fewer than ten. The chain carries TRBV11-2 and TRBJ1-6; D uncertain. This CDR3 has 16 residues. Looked up from germline, CDR1 is SGHAT and CDR2 is FQNNGV. Trimming removed 5 bases at V and 7 bases at J, with 18 bases between. This chain's CDR3 is CASSPEVRLLNSPLHF. The DNA for the CDR3 is TGTGCCAGCAGCCCCGAGGTTCGACTGTTAAATTCACCCCTCCACTTT. The full variable domain, rest sourced from reference TRBV11-2 and TRBJ1-6, is EAGVAQSPRYKIIEKRQSVAFWCNPISGHATLYWYQQILGQGPKLLIQFQNNGVVDDSQLPKDRFSAERLKGVDSTLKIQPAKLEDSAVYLCASSPEVRLLNSPLHFGNGTRLTVT.

The gene calls are TRBV6-6 and TRBJ1-4; D may be TRBD1 (5 bases). V was cut by 6 bases and J by 3 bases, with 17 bases left in between. CDR1 is MNHNY and CDR2 is SVGAGI in the germline V gene (reference sequence). The CDR3 covers 16 residues. The CDR3 region has the DNA TGTGCCAGCAGCCGTCAATCAGGGTTGGCTAATGAAAAACTGTTTTTT. It translates to CASSRQSGLANEKLFF.

This chain uses TRBV5-1 with TRBJ1-1; D might be TRBD1 (5 bases). From germline, CDR1 is SGHRS and CDR2 YFSETQ. V gave up 1 base and J gave up 1 base, with 14 bases separating them. The CDR3 contains 16 residues. Here the CDR3 reads CASSLWRGDSNTEAFF. CDR3 nucleotide sequence: TGCGCCAGCAGCTTGTGGCGGGGGGATTCGAACACTGAAGCTTTCTTT.

V is TRBV5-6 and J is TRBJ1-3; D gene ambiguous. Germline V lookup: CDR1 SGHDT, CDR2 YYEEEE. The CDR3 has 12 amino acids. Trimming cost V 4 bases and J 8 bases, with 10 bases left between them. The CDR3 spells CASSTYGYTIYF. CDR3 DNA: TGTGCCAGCAGCACATACGGGTACACCATATATTTT.

This rearrangement joins TRBV10-1 to TRBJ2-7; 12 bases agree with TRBD2. The CDR3 contains 14 residues. With 7 bases clipped from V and 5 bases from J, the junction kept 6 bases outside the gene matches. Germline values: CDR1 WNHNN, CDR2 SYGVQD (reference sequence). The CDR3 here is CASTRTSGVHEQYF. The CDR3 nucleotides read TGCGCCAGCACAAGGACTAGCGGGGTCCACGAGCAGTACTTC.

This sequence joins TRBV9 and TRBJ1-4; D perhaps matches TRBD1 (6 bases). Germline CDR1 SGDLS, CDR2 YYNGEE. This CDR3 has 15 amino acids. V was shortened by 2 bases and J by 6 bases, with 14 bases between the two germline ends. The CDR3 nucleotides are TGTGCCAGCAGCGTTTACGGGACACCAGATGAAAAACTGTTTTTT. Protein: CASSVYGTPDEKLFF.

V and J are TRBV6-5 and TRBJ2-1; D is uncertain. V lost 0 bases, J lost 2 bases, and 8 bases lay in between. The CDR3 contains 15 residues. The germline gives CDR1 MNHEY, CDR2 SVGAGI. For the CDR3, the DNA is TGTGCCAGCAGTTACTCGACATCACCCTACAATGAGCAGTTCTTC. Translated, it gives CASSYSTSPYNEQFF.

The gene calls are TRBV18 and TRBJ1-1, with TRBD1 matching over 10 bases. There are 17 residues in the CDR3. V lost 3 bases to trimming and J lost 0 bases; unmatched junction nucleotides: 7. CDR1 is KGHSH and CDR2 is LQKENI in the germline V gene. In nucleotides, the CDR3 is TGTGCCAGCTCACCCCCGGGACAGGGGAGGGTGAACACTGAAGCTTTCTTT. The encoded protein is CASSPPGQGRVNTEAFF. Based on the CDR3 plus reference TRBV18 and TRBJ1-1, the full variable domain is NAGVMQNPRHLVRRRGQEARLRCSPMKGHSHVYWYRQLPEEGLKFMVYLQKENIIDESGMPKERFSAEFPKEGPSILRIQQVVRGDSAAYFCASSPPGQGRVNTEAFFGQGTRLTVV.